The rows below give T cell receptor beta chains drawn from one sample of a study of T cell repertoires in cytomegalovirus infection. TCRdb re-analysed the reads in MiXCR, keeping a single row per CDR3 protein. The sample has about 300,000 distinct CDR3 sequences; about 8.8% are singletons. Sequencing was done on a sample of PBMCs. These receptors came from a human donor in good health (CMV status not recorded). Some clones in this sample may be carry-over from other donors' samples. The CDR3 runs from the conserved cysteine through the conserved F or W. D genes are given only for firm matches. For some rows the clone size is stated as once, few or many, or as a class when expanded; others skip it.

- | TRBJ2-3 | TRBV15 | - | CATSRDMGGGGDTQYF | TGTGCCACCAGCAGAGATATGGGTGGTGGTGGGGATACGCAGTATTTT
many | TRBJ2-3 | TRBV27 | - | CASSLGVGDPRTDTQYF | TGTGCCAGCAGTTTAGGGGTAGGGGACCCTCGCACAGATACGCAGTATTTT
- | TRBJ2-7 | TRBV18 | - | CASSPPGQTDGEQYF | TGTGCCAGCTCACCCCCGGGCCAGACCGATGGGGAGCAGTACTTC
many | TRBJ2-7 | TRBV5-1 | TRBD1 | CASSQQGARSYEQYF | TGCGCCAGCAGCCAACAGGGGGCGAGGTCCTACGAGCAGTACTTC
- | TRBJ2-7 | TRBV15 | - | CATSPRTPPGLWSYEQYF | TGTGCCACCAGCCCCCGAACCCCCCCGGGACTGTGGAGCTACGAGCAGTACTTC
many | TRBJ2-2 | TRBV5-5 | - | CASSHRIAANTGELFF | TGTGCCAGCAGCCACAGGATCGCTGCGAACACCGGGGAGCTGTTTTTT
many | TRBJ2-3 | TRBV28 | TRBD2 | CASVQTSGLTDTQYF | TGTGCCAGCGTCCAGACTAGCGGACTCACAGATACGCAGTATTTT
many | TRBJ2-5 | TRBV28 | TRBD1 | CASRAGQGAQETQYF | TGTGCCAGCAGGGCAGGACAGGGGGCCCAAGAGACCCAGTACTTC
many | TRBJ1-5 | TRBV5-1 | - | CASSLEGTRDQPQHF | TGCGCCAGCAGCTTGGAGGGGACCAGAGATCAGCCCCAGCATTTT
many | TRBJ1-2 | TRBV4-2 | - | CASSQEWSGGYTF | TGTGCCAGCAGCCAAGAGTGGTCAGGTGGCTACACCTTC
many | TRBJ1-3 | TRBV11-3 | TRBD1 | CASSPGGTGPGNTIYF | TGTGCCAGCAGCCCCGGAGGGACAGGGCCTGGAAACACCATATATTTT
many | TRBJ2-1 | TRBV5-6 | TRBD2 | CASTRTRHEQFF | TGTGCCAGCACCCGGACTAGGCATGAGCAGTTCTTC
many | TRBJ1-4 | TRBV7-9 | TRBD1 | CASSFTGGLTNEKLFF | TGTGCCAGCAGCTTCACAGGGGGCCTAACTAATGAAAAACTGTTTTTT
many | TRBJ2-1 | TRBV9 | - | CASSPLGLNSYNEQFF | TGTGCCAGCAGCCCCCTGGGATTAAACTCCTACAATGAGCAGTTCTTC
few | TRBJ2-2 | TRBV12-3/TRBV12-4 | - | CASSSVGGTGELFF | TGTGCCAGCAGTTCCGTAGGGGGGACCGGGGAGCTGTTTTTT
many | TRBJ2-1 | TRBV6-6 | TRBD2 | CASSYGGSGRNEQFF | TGTGCCAGCAGTTACGGGGGGTCCGGGAGGAATGAGCAGTTCTTC
few | TRBJ2-5 | TRBV5-1 | TRBD2 | CASSLVAGGLRETQYF | TGCGCCAGCAGCTTGGTAGCGGGGGGGCTTAGAGAGACCCAGTACTTC
many | TRBJ1-5 | TRBV2 | - | CASTGIQVQPQHF | TGTGCCAGTACAGGGATCCAGGTTCAGCCCCAGCATTTT
many | TRBJ2-3 | TRBV10-3 | TRBD1 | CAITPGQGASDTQYF | TGTGCCATCACCCCGGGACAGGGGGCGTCAGATACGCAGTATTTT
many | TRBJ1-1 | TRBV7-3 | - | CASRVGPMNTEAFF | TGTGCCAGCAGGGTAGGTCCTATGAACACTGAAGCTTTCTTT
many | TRBJ1-6 | TRBV12-3/TRBV12-4 | TRBD1 | CASSLLLTGGLSPLHF | TGTGCCAGCAGCCTACTACTTACAGGGGGACTTTCACCCCTCCACTTT
many | TRBJ2-1 | TRBV3-1 | TRBD2 | CASSQGVAGGLAPWQFF | TGTGCCAGCAGCCAAGGGGTAGCGGGGGGCCTGGCCCCCTGGCAGTTCTTC
many | TRBJ1-5 | TRBV28 | - | CASSDRGWTSVNQPQHF | TGTGCCAGCAGTGACCGGGGGTGGACGTCGGTGAATCAGCCCCAGCATTTT
many | TRBJ2-5 | TRBV7-9 | TRBD2 | CASSSLAGGVQETQYF | TGTGCCAGCAGCTCCCTAGCGGGGGGTGTACAAGAGACCCAGTACTTC
few | TRBJ2-1 | TRBV20-1 | - | CSARGDIDEQFF | TGCAGTGCTAGGGGGGACATCGATGAGCAGTTCTTC
many | TRBJ1-4 | TRBV20-1 | TRBD1 | CSARPGQGGEKLFF | TGCAGTGCTAGACCGGGACAGGGAGGAGAAAAACTGTTTTTT
many | TRBJ2-3 | TRBV7-8 | TRBD1 | CASSLTGQSTDTQYF | TGTGCCAGCAGCTTAACGGGACAGAGCACAGATACGCAGTATTTT
many | TRBJ2-7 | TRBV7-9 | - | CASSDFGTASYEQYF | TGTGCCAGCAGCGATTTCGGAACAGCCTCCTACGAGCAGTACTTC
few | TRBJ2-3 | TRBV14 | - | CASSHLRASTDTQYF | TGTGCCAGCAGCCATCTCAGGGCTAGCACAGATACGCAGTATTTT
- | TRBJ2-1 | TRBV27 | TRBD1 | CASSSGQFPYNEQFF | TGTGCCAGCAGTTCGGGACAGTTCCCCTACAATGAGCAGTTCTTC
few | TRBJ1-2 | TRBV5-1 | TRBD1 | CASSQGTGIDGYTF | TGCGCCAGCAGCCAGGGGACAGGGATCGATGGCTACACCTTC